The present entry profiles one TCR beta chain with its context. The CDR3 covers 14 residues. Germline V gene lookup returns CDR1 MGHDK and CDR2 SYGVNS. V was shortened by 3 bases and J by 6 bases, with 13 bases between the two germline ends. This record belongs to a study of OX40 agonist ivuxolimab in advanced cancers. The overall study: Age averaged around 60 years (range 23 to 79), and around 78% were male.

Clones were sequenced by immunoSEQ multiplex PCR, and TCRdb holds only the in-frame ones, with some missing. The sample records 70,000 or so clones, about four fifths being singletons. No patient had autoimmune disease or received systemic immunosuppression. Cycle 7 day 1, cycle 4 day 1, and baseline were the timepoints at which blood was sampled. Here the sequenced sample was CD4+ or CD8+ T cells sorted from blood, taken in a trial of the OX40 agonist ivuxolimab. This sequence joins TRBV25-1 and TRBJ2-3, with D unclear. This receptor was identified in an adult with an advanced solid tumor such as melanoma, head and neck, liver or kidney cancer. The DNA of the CDR3 is TGTGCCAGCAGTGATGGTAGGGCCGCGGATACGCAGTATTTT. Translated, it gives CASSDGRAADTQYF. The full variable domain, completed using reference TRBV25-1 and TRBJ2-3, is EADIYQTPRYLVIGTGKKITLECSQTMGHDKMYWYQQDPGMELHLIHYSYGVNSTEKGDLSSESTVSRIRTEHFPLTLESARPSHTSQYLCASSDGRAADTQYFGPGTRLTVL.